These 9 T cell receptor beta chains were sequenced from one sample in a study of vaccination effects on CD4 cells after COVID-19. ViraFEST assay sequencing came after antigen-specific CD4+ T cells were expanded with viral peptide pools. After roughly 11 days in culture, the CD4+ T cells were isolated. Recipients of the vaccine had no prior SARS-CoV-2 infection and negative nucleocapsid antibodies. Sequenced by immunoSEQ multiplex PCR; TCRdb stores in-frame clones only, minus some. Of roughly 50,000 clones in the sample, roughly 73% were seen once. What these receptors recognize is not known. Sequenced here: CD4+ T cells from PBMCs cultured with HCoV-OC43 spike peptides, sampled before COVID-19 vaccination. Subset: HCoV-OC43 spike overlapping peptide pool stimulation. All receptors come from a human donor who received a COVID-19 vaccine.

The chain is built from TRBV5-1 and TRBJ2-2; 11 bases line up with TRBD2. Germline CDR1 SGHRS, CDR2 YFSETQ. The CDR3 consists of 17 residues. Trimming removed 2 bases from V and 1 base from J; junction bases left unmatched: 4. The CDR3 loop reads CASSLGGLAGNTGELFF. For the CDR3, the DNA is TGCGCCAGCAGCTTAGGTGGACTAGCGGGGAACACCGGGGAGCTGTTTTTT.

CDR3 amino acids: CASSQLGPDGYTF. The CDR3 DNA is TGTGCCAGCAGCCAATTGGGGCCCGATGGCTACACCTTC. The chain links TRBV3-1 (or the pseudogene TRBV3-2) to TRBJ1-2; a possible D gene is TRBD1 (5 bases). Per germline, CDR1 LGHDT and CDR2 YNNKEL (reference sequence). The V end was cut by 2 bases, the J end by 6 bases, with 10 bases between. This CDR3 has 13 amino acids.

The gene calls are TRBV3-1 (or the pseudogene TRBV3-2) and TRBJ2-2; a possible D gene is TRBD1 (5 bases). V lost 1 base, J lost 4 bases, and 13 bases lay in between. Germline CDR1 LGHDT, CDR2 YNNKEL (reference sequence). The CDR3 contains 16 residues. This CDR3 is CASSQGSSGSTGELFF. The CDR3 DNA follows: TGTGCCAGCAGCCAAGGGTCCTCAGGGTCCACCGGGGAGCTGTTTTTT.

This chain joins TRBV28 and TRBJ1-2, with unresolved D. There are 13 residues in the CDR3. V was cut by 1 base and J by 7 bases, with 10 bases left in between. CDR1 is MDHEN, CDR2 SYDVKM, per germline. CDR3 sequence: CASSLSRGLGYTF. For the CDR3, the DNA is TGTGCCAGCAGTTTATCGAGAGGGCTTGGCTACACCTTC.

This clone was detected only once. The rearrangement joins TRBV6-1 to TRBJ2-7; D perhaps matches TRBD2 (6 bases). Germline CDR1 and CDR2: MNHNS and SASEGT. CDR3 length equals 14 residues. V shed 2 bases and J shed 5 bases, with 13 bases lying between them. This CDR3 reads CASSEIGGKDEQYV. CDR3 bases: TGTGCCAGCAGTGAAATCGGGGGAAAGGACGAGCAGTACGTC.

The chain links TRBV6-4 to TRBJ2-1; D gene ambiguous. The CDR3 runs 13 residues. V was pared by 5 bases and J by 7 bases, with 12 bases between. Germline values: CDR1 MRHNA, CDR2 SNTAGT. CDR3 sequence reads: CASSSTSMNEQFF. Here the CDR3 DNA reads TGTGCCAGCAGTTCCACTTCAATGAATGAGCAGTTCTTC.

The chain couples TRBV4-1 to TRBJ2-2; 8 bases are shared with TRBD2. The germline gives CDR1 MGHRA, CDR2 YSYEKL. The CDR3 extends over 16 amino acids. Trimming cost V 2 bases and J 2 bases; bases outside gene matches: 4. The CDR3 DNA sequence: TGCGCCAGCAGCCAACGGGAGGGCCCCAACACCGGGGAGCTGTTTTTT. Its protein is CASSQREGPNTGELFF.

J is TRBJ1-6 and V is TRBV11-1; D remains unclear. CDR1 SGHAT and CDR2 FQDESV come from the germline V gene (reference sequence). Trimming removed 5 bases from V and 4 bases from J, with 12 bases in between. The CDR3 totals 15 residues. The CDR3 protein is CASSVGRVYNSPLHF. The CDR3 DNA sequence: TGTGCCAGCAGCGTCGGCCGGGTTTATAATTCACCCCTCCACTTT.

The chain is built from TRBV6-1 and TRBJ1-4, with a tentative D call TRBD1 (6 bases). The germline V gene has CDR1 MNHNS and CDR2 SASEGT. V lost 4 bases and J 0 bases, leaving 12 bases between the germline ends. This CDR3 has 16 residues. CDR3 residues: CASSGGQIATNEKLFF. The DNA for the CDR3 is TGTGCCAGCAGTGGTGGACAGATCGCAACTAATGAAAAACTGTTTTTT.